The 32 T cell receptor beta chains in this list originate from one sample, sequenced in a study of T cell changes during pregnancy in multiple sclerosis. Measured with immunoSEQ multiplex PCR; TCRdb has only the in-frame clones, and not every one. This sample carries about 130,000 clones, approximately 96% of them seen once, and the ten largest clones take roughly 0.45%. The sample in question was peripheral blood, obtained after pregnancy. The receptor source for this set is a female donor with multiple sclerosis, enrolled in a pregnancy study.

V gene TRBV6-6 combines with J gene TRBJ2-7, with D unclear. V was clipped by 3 bases and J by 0 bases, with 12 bases between them. Germline CDR1 MNHNY, CDR2 SVGAGI (reference sequence). This CDR3 comprises 15 residues. CDR3 sequence: CASSYDAVGSYEQYF. In nucleotides, the CDR3 is TGTGCCAGCAGTTATGACGCGGTCGGCTCCTACGAGCAGTACTTC.

J is TRBJ2-3 and V is TRBV9; the D is unclear. Germline V gene data show CDR1 as SGDLS and CDR2 as YYNGEE. Between the trimmed V and J ends, which lost 3 bases and 0 bases, there was a span of 11 bases. CDR3 length equals 15 residues. CDR3 coding DNA: TGTGCCAGCAGCGGAATCGCCACTAGCACAGATACGCAGTATTTT. Translation: CASSGIATSTDTQYF.

This chain links TRBV28 with TRBJ2-2, with TRBD1 as a possible D gene (6 bases). CDR1 and CDR2 (germline): MDHEN, SYDVKM. The CDR3 sequence is 15 residues long. V gave up 7 bases and J gave up 1 base, with 13 bases separating them. CDR3 nucleotides: TGTGCCAGCACCCAGACGACAGGGAACACCGGGGAGCTGTTTTTT. Its protein is CASTQTTGNTGELFF.

This clone occurred once. V and J are TRBV5-4 and TRBJ2-5; 13 bases agree with TRBD2. CDR1 is SGHNT and CDR2 is YYREEE in the germline V gene (reference sequence). Germline trimming cut 2 bases from V and 5 bases from J; bases unmatched to any gene: 3. The CDR3 is made up of 15 amino acids. As DNA, the CDR3 is TGTGCCAGCAGCTTAGGACTAGCGGGAGAGGAGACCCAGTACTTC. Protein sequence: CASSLGLAGEETQYF.

The chain combines TRBV27 with TRBJ1-1, with D possibly matching TRBD1 (5 bases). CDR1 and CDR2 from the germline V gene are MNHEY and SMNVEV (reference sequence). Trimming took 0 bases from V and 0 from J, leaving 14 bases between them. This CDR3 has 17 amino acids. CDR3 sequence reads: CASSLSKTAIMNTEAFF. The CDR3 nucleotides are TGTGCCAGCAGTTTATCAAAGACAGCTATCATGAACACTGAAGCTTTCTTT.

The chain combines TRBV25-1 with TRBJ2-1; 9 bases are a match to TRBD2. V was clipped by 7 bases and J by 9 bases; unmatched bases: 10. Germline V lookup: CDR1 MGHDK, CDR2 SYGVNS. This CDR3 contains 14 residues. The CDR3 DNA reads as TGTGCCAGCACCTTAGCTAGCGGGATAGGTGAGCAGTTCTTC. Protein: CASTLASGIGEQFF.

The chain carries TRBV6-5 and TRBJ2-7; 7 positions match TRBD1. Germline CDR1 is MNHEY and CDR2 is SVGAGI. J lost 0 bases, V lost 10 bases, and 9 bases had no gene match. The CDR3 length is 14 residues. CDR3 nucleotides: TGTGCCACCCAGGGACAGCGCTTCTCCTACGAGCAGTACTTC. Protein sequence: CATQGQRFSYEQYF.

The J gene is TRBJ2-2, the V gene TRBV5-1; TRBD1 agrees at 8 bases. This CDR3 has 15 residues. Germline assignment: CDR1 SGHRS and CDR2 YFSETQ. The junction had 6 bases not matched to a gene; V was cut back by 2 bases and J by 6 bases. CDR3 sequence reads: CASSFTGQAPGELFF. CDR3 bases: TGCGCCAGCAGCTTCACGGGACAGGCCCCCGGGGAGCTGTTTTTT.

The gene calls are TRBV28 and TRBJ1-1; D uncertain. V was cut by 6 bases and J by 4 bases, with 15 bases left in between. From germline, CDR1 is MDHEN and CDR2 SYDVKM. The CDR3 sequence is 14 residues long. CDR3 nucleotides: TGTGCCAGCAGAACGTCCGGTATTCTCACTGAAGCTTTCTTT. Translated: CASRTSGILTEAFF.

The rearrangement uses TRBV6-6 and TRBJ1-1; no clear D. With 5 bases removed from V and 1 base from J, the gap between germline ends came to 11 bases. This CDR3 contains 14 residues. Germline lookup yields CDR1 MNHNY and CDR2 SVGAGI (reference sequence). CDR3 bases: TGTGCCAGCAGTACCCCGACTGCGAACACTGAAGCTTTCTTT. It specifies CASSTPTANTEAFF.

The chain employs TRBV5-3 and TRBJ2-3, with D possibly TRBD2 on 6 matching bases. TRBV5-3 is placed among ORFs of uncertain function. Trimming took off 4 bases at V and 5 bases at J, with 17 bases between the two ends. The CDR3 has 15 amino acids. The CDR3 spells CARSPPTSKGDTQYF. The CDR3 DNA reads as TGTGCCAGAAGCCCCCCCACTAGCAAGGGAGATACGCAGTATTTT.

The chain links TRBV28 to TRBJ2-6, with D possibly TRBD2 on 5 matching bases. CDR1 is MDHEN, CDR2 SYDVKM, per germline. This CDR3 is built from 15 residues. Trimming took 4 bases from V and 12 from J, leaving 19 bases between them. The CDR3 reads CASSSPRGSPRVLTF. Written as DNA, the CDR3 is TGTGCCAGCAGTTCACCCCGGGGTTCCCCCCGCGTCCTGACTTTC. The variable domain in full, completed from reference TRBV28 and TRBJ2-6, reads DVKVTQSSRYLVKRTGEKVFLECVQDMDHENMFWYRQDPGLGLRLIYFSYDVKMKEKGDIPEGYSVSREKKERFSLILESASTNQTSMYLCASSSPRGSPRVLTFGAGSRLTVL.

V and J are TRBV27 and TRBJ2-1; no reliable D call. V was clipped by 6 bases and J by 3 bases, with 12 bases between them. The CDR3 runs to 14 residues. Looked up from germline, CDR1 is MNHEY and CDR2 is SMNVEV (reference sequence). CDR3 bases: TGTGCCAGCAGAGTACCTGGCCTCTACAATGAGCAGTTCTTC. Its protein is CASRVPGLYNEQFF.

The chain recombines TRBV5-1 with TRBJ2-7; perhaps TRBD1 as D (6 bases). Trimming left V 2 bases short and J 4 bases short, with 16 bases between. The germline CDR1 and CDR2 sequences are SGHRS and YFSETQ. The CDR3 loop spans 15 amino acids. CDR3 in amino acids: CASSLLRTEVYEQYF. In nucleotides, the CDR3 is TGCGCCAGCAGCTTATTGAGGACAGAAGTGTACGAGCAGTACTTC.

The chain uses TRBV5-1 and TRBJ2-1, with a tentative D call TRBD2 (6 bases). The CDR3 sequence is 15 residues long. Germline V gives CDR1 SGHRS, CDR2 YFSETQ. V shed 2 bases and J shed 5 bases, with 14 bases lying between them. CDR3 sequence reads: CASSLGGIRNNEQFF. The CDR3 DNA follows: TGCGCCAGCAGCTTAGGCGGGATAAGGAACAATGAGCAGTTCTTC.

The genes are TRBV30 and TRBJ1-1; 7 nucleotides agree with TRBD1. V shed 7 bases, J shed 12 bases, and the junction held 20 bases outside the gene matches. The CDR3 loop spans 14 amino acids. CDR1 GTSNPN and CDR2 SVGIG come from the germline V gene (reference sequence). DNA of the CDR3: TGTGCCTCGTTAGAGGGGGCGAGTCGGGACTTAACTTTCTTT. Encoded protein: CASLEGASRDLTFF.

The chain employs TRBV7-6 and TRBJ2-5; weak D call: TRBD1 (6 bases). This CDR3 spans 17 amino acids. Germline CDR1 reads SGHVS; CDR2 reads FNYEAQ. V was clipped by 5 bases and J by 1 base, with 20 bases between them. The CDR3 DNA is TGTGCCAGCAGCCTAACGCGGACAGTTAGCTCCCAAGAGACCCAGTACTTC. Encoded protein: CASSLTRTVSSQETQYF.

This chain uses TRBV27 with TRBJ2-7, with TRBD1 matching 8 bases. V dropped 4 bases and J dropped 3; count of bases not matched to a gene: 5. The CDR3 length is 14 residues. Germline CDR1 reads MNHEY; CDR2 reads SMNVEV (reference sequence). The CDR3 DNA reads TGTGCCAGCAGTTCACAGGGGGGTATCTACGAGCAGTACTTC. This translates into CASSSQGGIYEQYF.

CDR3 in DNA: TGTGCCAGCAGCTTAGAGGCAGGGAAATACAATGAGCAGTTCTTC. Residues: CASSLEAGKYNEQFF. The chain recombines TRBV7-6 with TRBJ2-1; D may be TRBD1 (5 bases). Germline V gene lookup returns CDR1 SGHVS and CDR2 FNYEAQ. V was trimmed by 1 base and J by 4 bases, leaving 11 bases between them. The CDR3 totals 15 residues.

J is TRBJ2-7 and V is TRBV5-1; 11 bases line up with TRBD2. V was pared by 5 bases and J by 6 bases, with 13 bases of the junction left unmatched. The CDR3 totals 16 residues. In germline, CDR1 is SGHRS, CDR2 YFSETQ. The DNA of the CDR3 is TGCGCCAGCAGAATTGGGACTAGCGGTTCTTTTAGCGAGCAGTACTTC. Residues: CASRIGTSGSFSEQYF.

This chain links TRBV28 with TRBJ1-5, with D tentatively TRBD1 (5 bases). CDR3 length: 15 amino acids. CDR1 and CDR2 (germline): MDHEN, SYDVKM. Trimming took off 3 bases at V and 1 base at J, with 10 bases between the two ends. For the CDR3, the DNA is TGTGCCAGCAGTTTTCGTCGGACAAGCAATCAGCCCCAGCATTTT. As protein: CASSFRRTSNQPQHF.

V is TRBV9 and J is TRBJ2-7; maybe TRBD1 (5 bases). The CDR3 has 12 amino acids. V lost 3 bases to trimming and J lost 3 bases, with 7 bases between them. Germline V lookup: CDR1 SGDLS, CDR2 YYNGEE. CDR3 region: CASSGQGYEQYF. CDR3 coding DNA: TGTGCCAGCAGCGGGCAGGGCTACGAGCAGTACTTC. The whole variable domain, filled in from reference TRBV9 and TRBJ2-7, reads DSGVTQTPKHLITATGQRVTLRCSPRSGDLSVYWYQQSLDQGLQFLIQYYNGEERAKGNILERFSAQQFPDLHSELNLSSLELGDSALYFCASSGQGYEQYFGPGTRLTVT.

J is TRBJ2-3 and V is TRBV19, with D perhaps TRBD2 (6 bases). V was trimmed by 7 bases and J by 3 bases, leaving 26 bases between them. CDR1 and CDR2 (germline): LNHDA, SQIVND (reference sequence). This CDR3 comprises 18 residues. This chain's CDR3 is CASTLWPPRRVGTDTQYF. The CDR3 DNA sequence: TGTGCCAGTACTTTGTGGCCCCCCAGGAGGGTTGGGACAGATACGCAGTATTTT.

The rearrangement joins TRBV29-1 to TRBJ2-3, with 11 bases identical to TRBD2. This CDR3 has 15 residues. The ends lost 6 bases at V and 2 bases at J; junction bases unmatched: 7. Germline CDR1 is SQVTM and CDR2 is ANQGSEA. The CDR3 sequence is CSVGLAGGSTDTQYF. The CDR3 DNA reads TGCAGCGTGGGATTAGCGGGGGGGTCCACAGATACGCAGTATTTT.

The gene calls are TRBV19 and TRBJ2-5; D is unresolved. The CDR3 has 15 amino acids. Germline lookup yields CDR1 LNHDA and CDR2 SQIVND (reference sequence). V was trimmed by 2 bases and J by 0 bases, leaving 10 bases between them. CDR3 region: CASSISTAHQETQYF. The DNA of the CDR3 is TGTGCCAGTAGTATAAGCACAGCTCACCAAGAGACCCAGTACTTC.

The J gene is TRBJ2-3, the V gene TRBV28; 11 bases match TRBD2. The CDR3 loop spans 21 amino acids. V lost 4 bases to trimming and J lost 1 base; unmatched junction nucleotides: 19. Looked up from germline, CDR1 is MDHEN and CDR2 is SYDVKM. The CDR3 loop is CASSYGARIAGGLSGTDTQYF. The CDR3, as DNA: TGTGCCAGCAGTTATGGGGCCCGGATAGCGGGAGGGTTGTCTGGCACAGATACGCAGTATTTT.

The chain couples TRBV27 to TRBJ2-1, with 11 bases identical to TRBD2. There are 15 residues in the CDR3. Germline-derived CDR1 and CDR2 are MNHEY and SMNVEV (reference sequence). V gave up 6 bases and J gave up 2 bases; unmatched junction bases: 3. The CDR3 reads CASRMGLAAYNEQFF. CDR3 coding DNA: TGTGCCAGCAGAATGGGACTAGCGGCCTACAATGAGCAGTTCTTC.

V gene TRBV19 combines with J gene TRBJ2-6, with D maybe TRBD2 (5 bases). In germline, CDR1 is LNHDA, CDR2 SQIVND (reference sequence). The CDR3 spans 16 residues. V lost 1 base and J lost 1, with 8 bases in between. This chain's CDR3 is CASSIAEGSGANVLTF. The CDR3 region has the DNA TGTGCCAGTAGTATAGCCGAGGGATCTGGGGCCAACGTCCTGACTTTC. Together with reference TRBV19 and TRBJ2-6, the CDR3 gives the full variable domain: DGGITQSPKYLFRKEGQNVTLSCEQNLNHDAMYWYRQDPGQGLRLIYYSQIVNDFQKGDIAEGYSVSREKKESFPLTVTSAQKNPTAFYLCASSIAEGSGANVLTFGAGSRLTVL.

The chain links TRBV7-3 to TRBJ2-1, with 8 nucleotides matching TRBD2. The V gene's germline CDR1 is SGHTA and CDR2 FQGTGA. V shed 5 bases and J 0 bases; nucleotides not matched to a gene: 6. The CDR3 totals 16 residues. The CDR3 spells CASSDLSGDSYNEQFF. Here the CDR3 DNA reads TGTGCCAGCAGCGACCTTAGCGGGGACTCCTACAATGAGCAGTTCTTC.

The rearrangement joins TRBV18 to TRBJ2-3; maybe TRBD1 (5 bases). Germline CDR1 reads KGHSH; CDR2 reads LQKENI. CDR3 length equals 14 residues. V lost 2 bases and J lost 5, with 11 bases in between. The CDR3 nucleotides read TGTGCCAGCTCACCATGGCCGCAGGGAGATACGCAGTATTTT. Protein sequence: CASSPWPQGDTQYF.

The gene calls are TRBV6-4 and TRBJ1-2; no reliable D call. The germline gives CDR1 MRHNA, CDR2 SNTAGT. V lost 6 bases to trimming and J lost 4 bases, with 18 bases between them. The CDR3 is 15 residues long. CDR3 sequence (DNA): TGTGCCAGCAGGGACCACAGTGGTCCTCTCTATGGCTACACCTTC. Translating gives CASRDHSGPLYGYTF.

This chain links TRBV27 with TRBJ1-2; D may be TRBD1 (6 bases). Trimming cost V 6 bases and J 2 bases, with 13 bases left between them. Germline-derived CDR1 and CDR2 are MNHEY and SMNVEV (reference sequence). The CDR3 loop spans 14 amino acids. The CDR3 loop reads CASSQQGDNYGYTF. The CDR3 DNA reads TGTGCCAGCAGCCAACAGGGAGACAACTATGGCTACACCTTC.